This T cell receptor (beta chain) comes out of a study of PD-L1 blockade in urothelial cancer. As for the study in general: Each blood sample yielded a median of about 150,000 T cells.

Sequenced by immunoSEQ multiplex PCR; TCRdb stores in-frame clones only, minus some. The sample holds about 66,000 clones, about nine tenths seen once. CDR1 and CDR2 from the germline V gene are SEHNR and FQNEAQ (reference sequence). This CDR3 contains 15 residues. Trimming cost V 5 bases and J 1 base, with 12 bases left between them. Indicated time point: peripheral blood 6 weeks after treatment start. Regarding this clone: Antigen unknown.

Findings and caveats of the study: The study found that durable-benefit patients expanded tumor-associated blood clones more at 3 weeks.

V is TRBV7-9 and J is TRBJ2-1; D may be TRBD1 (5 bases). The specimen comprised PBMCs, sampled around atezolizumab (anti-PD-L1) treatment. The sequence derives from a man between 60 and 75 years old with urothelial cancer. The CDR3 sequence is CASSSPDRSYNEQFF. The CDR3 DNA follows: TGTGCCAGCAGCAGTCCCGACAGATCCTACAATGAGCAGTTCTTC.